Following are 8 T cell receptor beta chains from one sample sequenced in a study of control samples from healthy donors and cancer patients. The method was immunoSEQ multiplex PCR; TCRdb's version includes in-frame clones alone and lacks a portion of them. Among 250,000 to 300,000 clones listed, approximately 80% were seen once. Source material: PBMCs. Receptors originate from a woman in her fifties or sixties with lung cancer.

This clone is a singleton in its sample. The genes are TRBV4-1 and TRBJ1-2; D is undetermined. This CDR3 comprises 13 residues. Germline values: CDR1 MGHRA, CDR2 YSYEKL. Trimming left V 1 base short and J 2 bases short, with 5 bases between. The CDR3 loop is CASSQVGNYGYTF. The DNA for the CDR3 is TGCGCCAGCAGCCAAGTGGGGAACTATGGCTACACCTTC.

Worth noting for this clone: At one end, the junction sequence differs from germline, possibly due to a read error. The J gene is TRBJ1-2, the V gene TRBV5-1, with D uncertain. Germline-derived CDR1 and CDR2 are SGHRS and YFSETQ. This CDR3 is 13 amino acids long. The CDR3 nucleotides read TGCGCCAGCAGCTTGGTTGTTGGACGTGGCCACACCTTC. Amino acid sequence: CASSLVVGRGHTF.

The chain uses TRBV9 and TRBJ2-1; D perhaps matches TRBD2 (5 bases). Trimming removed 0 bases from V and 0 bases from J, with 10 bases in between. The CDR3 has 16 residues. Germline V gene data show CDR1 as SGDLS and CDR2 as YYNGEE. CDR3 sequence: CASSVASRSSYNEQFF. CDR3 bases: TGTGCCAGCAGCGTAGCTAGCAGGAGCTCCTACAATGAGCAGTTCTTC.

The genes are TRBV6-5 and TRBJ2-2, with D unresolved. The CDR3 runs to 14 residues. Trimming left V 6 bases short and J 8 bases short, with 16 bases between. The germline V gene has CDR1 MNHEY and CDR2 SVGAGI. The CDR3 DNA reads as TGTGCCAGCAGCCCCGTCGGGCGAAGGGGGGAGCTGTTTTTT. This encodes CASSPVGRRGELFF.

This clone was detected only a few times. The chain links TRBV3-1 (or the pseudogene TRBV3-2) to TRBJ1-6; possibly TRBD1 for D (6 bases). The CDR3 spans 14 residues. V was clipped by 3 bases and J by 7 bases, with 10 bases between them. Per the germline V gene, CDR1 is LGHDT and CDR2 is YNNKEL (reference sequence). The DNA of the CDR3 is TGTGCCAGCAGCCAGGGACACGTAAATTCACCCCTCCACTTT. It translates to CASSQGHVNSPLHF.

This chain joins TRBV7-8 and TRBJ2-3; 7 nucleotides align to TRBD2. This CDR3 region has 18 residues. The germline V gene has CDR1 SGHVS and CDR2 FQNEAQ. Trimming cost V 6 bases and J 1 base; bases outside gene matches: 16. The chain's CDR3 is CASRRILGGDLGTDTQYF. CDR3 in DNA: TGTGCCAGCAGACGCATCCTTGGGGGGGACCTCGGCACAGATACGCAGTATTTT.

This chain uses TRBV11-2 with TRBJ2-3, with D tentatively TRBD1 (5 bases). From germline, CDR1 is SGHAT and CDR2 FQNNGV. This CDR3 is 13 amino acids long. Trimming stripped 4 bases from V and 3 bases from J, with 8 bases between. The DNA of the CDR3 is TGTGCCAGCAGCTCGACAGTTACAGATACGCAGTATTTT. It specifies CASSSTVTDTQYF.

The V and J genes are TRBV7-2 and TRBJ1-2; possibly TRBD1 for D (5 bases). This CDR3 has 14 amino acids. Germline loops: CDR1 SGHTA, CDR2 FQGNSA. V lost 5 bases, J lost 6 bases, and 16 bases lay in between. The CDR3 DNA is TGTGCCAGCAGCCCTCCCGGGACGGCGGATGGCTACACCTTC. Its translation: CASSPPGTADGYTF.